Listed below are T cell receptor beta chains from one sample, sequenced in a study of shared clonotypes between healthy human individuals. The data were produced by immunoSEQ multiplex PCR, yet TCRdb's version contains in-frame clones alone and is incomplete. In the table there are millions of clones, around 93% of which are singletons. The sample was naive CD8+ T cells from PBMCs. The origin of the receptors is a young man in good health. Some clones in this sample may be carry-over from other donors' samples. Each CDR3 is given with its conserved first and last residue. A D gene is named only where the DNA matches it firmly. Expanded clones get a size class; other rows say once, few or many, or leave the size out.

j_call	d_call	v_call	clone_size	cdr3_nt	cdr3_aa
TRBJ2-2	NA	TRBV27	NA	TGTGCCAGCAGCCGTACCCTCACGACAGGTTCGCCCACCGGGGAGCTGTTTTTT	CASSRTLTTGSPTGELFF
TRBJ2-3	NA	TRBV19	NA	TGTGCCAGTAGTACTTACACAGATACGCAGTATTTT	CASSTYTDTQYF
TRBJ2-3	NA	TRBV4-3	NA	TGCGCCAGCAGCCCGAGACAGGGAGGTCCAGATACGCAGTATTTT	CASSPRQGGPDTQYF
TRBJ1-2	NA	TRBV28	NA	TGTGCCAGCAGTTCCTTCCCCCCGACTGGGTCCATCAACTATGGCTACACCTTC	CASSSFPPTGSINYGYTF
TRBJ1-5	NA	TRBV6-1	few	TGTGCCAGCAGTGAAGAGGCCTCGTGGCGGTCACCCCAGCATTTT	CASSEEASWRSPQHF
TRBJ2-3	NA	TRBV9	NA	TGTGCCAGCAGCGTAGTAGCGGATAGGGCAGATACGCAGTATTTT	CASSVVADRADTQYF
TRBJ2-7	NA	TRBV7-8	NA	TGTGCCAGCAGCTTATTTGGGTGGTCGTACGAGCAGTACTTC	CASSLFGWSYEQYF
TRBJ2-7	NA	TRBV4-1	once	TGCGCCAGCAGCCAAGGGCCCCCTGCGGAAGATTACGAGCAGTACTTC	CASSQGPPAEDYEQYF
TRBJ2-1	NA	TRBV5-6	NA	TGTGCCAGCAGCACGGGGGACAATGAGCAGTTCTTC	CASSTGDNEQFF
TRBJ1-2	TRBD1	TRBV27	NA	TGTGCCAGCAGTATCCAGGCAGGGGGTCTTGGCTACACCTTC	CASSIQAGGLGYTF
TRBJ2-1	NA	TRBV4-1	NA	TGCGCCAGCAGCCAAGACTCGTCTAGGGACAATGAGCAGTTCTTC	CASSQDSSRDNEQFF
TRBJ2-7	TRBD2	TRBV7-2	NA	TGTGCCAGCAGCCTGACTAGCGGGAGTGGAGAGCAGTACTTC	CASSLTSGSGEQYF
TRBJ2-5	TRBD2	TRBV11-2	NA	TGTGCCAGCAGCTTAGAAGGGTCTAGCGGGCCCGAACGAGAGACCCAGTACTTC	CASSLEGSSGPERETQYF
TRBJ2-7	TRBD1	TRBV2	NA	TGTGCCAGCAGTGAGGGGACAGGGTTGGACGAGCAGTACTTC	CASSEGTGLDEQYF
TRBJ1-2	NA	TRBV7-9	NA	TGTGCCAGCAGCCTCTTGGGAGGAGATGGCTACACCTTC	CASSLLGGDGYTF
TRBJ1-1	NA	TRBV19	NA	TGTGCCAGTAGTGAGCAGGGGAGTGGTGAAGCTTTCTTT	CASSEQGSGEAFF
TRBJ2-1	TRBD2	TRBV28	NA	TGTGCCAGCAGTCCTCTTAGCGGGAGGGCCACAGATGAGCAGTTCTTC	CASSPLSGRATDEQFF
TRBJ2-1	NA	TRBV11-2	NA	TGTGCCAGCAGCTTACGGGCGGGCGTCTACTCCTACAATGAGCAGTTCTTC	CASSLRAGVYSYNEQFF
TRBJ1-5	NA	TRBV28	NA	TGTGCCAGCAGTTTTGAGGGAGGCTACAATCAGCCCCAGCATTTT	CASSFEGGYNQPQHF
TRBJ1-2	TRBD1	TRBV11-2	NA	TGTGCCAGCAGCCCAGGCTCGGGACAGCCTGTCGATGGCTACACCTTC	CASSPGSGQPVDGYTF
TRBJ2-5	NA	TRBV7-2	NA	TGTGCCAGCAGCGACGGCGCGGGTGAGACCCAGTACTTC	CASSDGAGETQYF
TRBJ2-7	NA	TRBV28	NA	TGTGCCAGCAGTTTAACGGCAGCATCCTACGAGCAGTACTTC	CASSLTAASYEQYF
TRBJ2-7	TRBD2	TRBV2	few	TGTGCCAGCAGTGAATTGGCGGGAGGGGCCTACGAGCAGTACTTC	CASSELAGGAYEQYF
TRBJ2-1	NA	TRBV27	NA	TGTGCCAGCAGTTTATCCTGGCTGGGGAACCCCGGAAATGAGCAGTTCTTC	CASSLSWLGNPGNEQFF
TRBJ2-1	NA	TRBV7-2	NA	TGTGCCAGCAGCTTAGGTAATGAGCAGTTCTTC	CASSLGNEQFF
TRBJ2-7	TRBD1	TRBV28	NA	TGTGCCAGCAGCCGCGGGACAGGGTGGAACGAGCAGTACTTC	CASSRGTGWNEQYF
TRBJ2-7	NA	TRBV27	NA	TGTGCCAGCAGCCAAAGGGCCTTTACCTACGAGCAGTACTTC	CASSQRAFTYEQYF
TRBJ2-3	NA	TRBV11-2	NA	TGTGCCAGCAGCGTAGGTGGGAGTAGCACAGATACGCAGTATTTT	CASSVGGSSTDTQYF
TRBJ1-4	NA	TRBV7-8	NA	TGTGCCAGCAGCCCCGGTGGGGGGCAGATGGCTAATGAAAAACTGTTTTTT	CASSPGGGQMANEKLFF
TRBJ2-7	NA	TRBV29-1	NA	TGCAGCGTTGAACCCTCCCATGGGGGTAACGAGCAGTACTTC	CSVEPSHGGNEQYF
TRBJ1-5	NA	TRBV5-1	NA	TGCGCCAGCAGCTTGGCCGGAGGGAATCAGCCCCAGCATTTT	CASSLAGGNQPQHF
TRBJ2-5	TRBD2	TRBV7-2	NA	TGTGCCAGCAGCTTTGACGGGAGGTTGGGGAAAGAGACCCAGTACTTC	CASSFDGRLGKETQYF
TRBJ2-7	TRBD1	TRBV4-1	NA	TGCGCCAGCAGCCAGGGCCTCGGGACAGGGTTTTCCGAGCAGTACTTC	CASSQGLGTGFSEQYF
TRBJ2-7	TRBD2	TRBV11-2	NA	TGTGCCAGCAGCTTAGAAACTAGCGGGGGGTACGAGCAGTACTTC	CASSLETSGGYEQYF
TRBJ2-7	TRBD1	TRBV13	NA	TGTGCCAGCAGCTTTTCGGGACAGGGGGTCAACGAGCAGTACTTC	CASSFSGQGVNEQYF
TRBJ2-5	TRBD1	TRBV4-1	NA	TGCGCCAGCAGCCAAGAAGGGGGCTGGAAGACCCAGTACTTC	CASSQEGGWKTQYF
TRBJ2-2	NA	TRBV6-1	NA	TGTGCCAGCAGTGAAGCGCGCGGGATCTCCGCCGGGGAGCTGTTTTTT	CASSEARGISAGELFF
TRBJ2-6	TRBD1	TRBV7-3	NA	TGTGCCAGCAGCTTAACGGGGGACAGCCCCTCTGGGGCCAACGTCCTGACTTTC	CASSLTGDSPSGANVLTF
TRBJ2-7	NA	TRBV18	NA	TGTGCCAGCTCACCCATACCTAGACACAGGGACCACGAGCAGTACTTC	CASSPIPRHRDHEQYF
TRBJ2-2	NA	TRBV7-9	NA	TGTGCCAGCAGCACAACCCAAGGGGCCGGGGAGCTGTTTTTT	CASSTTQGAGELFF
TRBJ2-1	NA	TRBV27	NA	TGTGCCAGCTCCTATTTAGGCCCTATGAATGAGCAGTTCTTC	CASSYLGPMNEQFF
TRBJ2-7	NA	TRBV6-5	NA	TGTGCCAGCAGTTTTGAAGTCTGGGTTCACGAGCAGTACTTC	CASSFEVWVHEQYF
TRBJ2-1	NA	TRBV11-2	NA	TGTGCCAGCAGCTTAGTTTGGGCTGAGCAGTTCTTC	CASSLVWAEQFF
TRBJ2-5	TRBD1	TRBV28	NA	TGTGCCAGCAGTTGGAGGACAGGGGAGACCCAGTACTTC	CASSWRTGETQYF
TRBJ1-2	TRBD1	TRBV9	NA	TGTGCCAGCAGCGTAGGGGGACAGGGTTACTATGGCTACACCTTC	CASSVGGQGYYGYTF
TRBJ2-7	TRBD2	TRBV5-1	NA	TGCGCCAGCAGCTTGGCAGGGACTATCTACGAGCAGTACTTC	CASSLAGTIYEQYF
TRBJ2-7	NA	TRBV6-6	NA	TGTGCCACCTCCATGTTCAGGGTGTCCTACGAGCAGTACTTC	CATSMFRVSYEQYF
TRBJ2-2	TRBD1	TRBV12-5	NA	TGTGCTAGTGGTTCTCGGGACAGGGGGACGGCCGGGGAGCTGTTTTTT	CASGSRDRGTAGELFF
TRBJ1-1	TRBD1	TRBV7-6	once	TGTGCCAGCAGCGAATACAGGGGAGGGGTGAACACTGAAGCTTTCTTT	CASSEYRGGVNTEAFF